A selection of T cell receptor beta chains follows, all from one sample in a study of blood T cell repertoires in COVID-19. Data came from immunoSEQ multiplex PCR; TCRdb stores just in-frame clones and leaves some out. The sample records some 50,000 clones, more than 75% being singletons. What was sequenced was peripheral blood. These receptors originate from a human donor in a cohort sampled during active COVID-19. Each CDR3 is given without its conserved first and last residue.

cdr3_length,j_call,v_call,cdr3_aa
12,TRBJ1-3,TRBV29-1,SVEGGQGENTIY
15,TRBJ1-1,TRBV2,ASSLGRRALSNTEAF
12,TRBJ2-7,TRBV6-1,ASSEGGRAYEQY
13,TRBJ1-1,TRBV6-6,ASTYYGQGNTEAF
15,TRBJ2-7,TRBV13,ASSFRGTATPSYEQY
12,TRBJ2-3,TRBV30,AWSVGGGTDTQY
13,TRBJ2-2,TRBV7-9,ASSLGSDYSEELF
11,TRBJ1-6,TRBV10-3,AISDRINSPLH
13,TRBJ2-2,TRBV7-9,ASSSGQTNTGELF
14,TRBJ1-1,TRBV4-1,ASSQRGDRANTEAF
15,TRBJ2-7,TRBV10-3,AISESQGMGGAYEQY
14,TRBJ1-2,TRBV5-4,ASSLEGQSYNYGYT
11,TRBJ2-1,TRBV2,ASRGLRSGEQF
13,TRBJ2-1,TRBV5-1,ASSRTSVTNNEQF
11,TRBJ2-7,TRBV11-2,ASSLGFPYEQY
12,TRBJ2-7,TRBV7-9,ASSLQGAQDEQY
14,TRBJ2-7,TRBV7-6,ASRESRTSGASEQY
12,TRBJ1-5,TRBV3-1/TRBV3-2,ASSQRQGNGPQH
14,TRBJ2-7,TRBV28,ASSLYADPPFYEQY
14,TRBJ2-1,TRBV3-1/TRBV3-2,ASSRIDRGRSNEQF
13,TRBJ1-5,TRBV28,ASSRQGAHYQPQH
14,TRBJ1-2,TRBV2,ASSEGPLAGLYGYT
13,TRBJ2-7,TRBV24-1,ATSPSITGSDEQY
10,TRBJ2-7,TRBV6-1,ASSEHTNEQY
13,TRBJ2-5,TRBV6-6,ASRREATFQETQY
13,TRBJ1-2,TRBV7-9,ASSLGGQGGYGYT
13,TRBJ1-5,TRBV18,ASSRSIDSNQPQH
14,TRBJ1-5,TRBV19,ASTPGARTANQPQH
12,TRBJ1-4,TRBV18,ASSPWDRGEKLF
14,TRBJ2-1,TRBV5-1,ASSQGLAGAYNEQF
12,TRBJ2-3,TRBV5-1,ASSLGSGGDTQY
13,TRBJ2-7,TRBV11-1,ASSLDTGNIHEQY
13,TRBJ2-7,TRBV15,ATSRDLAVGYEQY
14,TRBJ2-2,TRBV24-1,ATSDFASGRTGELF
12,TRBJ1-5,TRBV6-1,ASSEALGNQPQH
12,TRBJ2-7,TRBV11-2,ASSLAGGSYEQY
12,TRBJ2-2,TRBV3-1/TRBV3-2,ASSQAGRTGELF
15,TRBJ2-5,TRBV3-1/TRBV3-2,ASSFRTSGGIGETQY
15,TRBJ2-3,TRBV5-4,ASSLGRSGGNSDTQY
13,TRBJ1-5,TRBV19,ASSIQGQRNQPQH
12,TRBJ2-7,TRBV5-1,ASSPPEDLYEQY
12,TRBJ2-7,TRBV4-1,ASSQDRGPLEQY
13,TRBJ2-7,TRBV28,ASSFLGQGFSKQY
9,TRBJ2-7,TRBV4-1,ASPSPREQY
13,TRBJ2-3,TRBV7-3,ASSSYTSGKDTQY
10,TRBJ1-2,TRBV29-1,SVATGSYGYT
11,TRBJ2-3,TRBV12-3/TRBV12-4,ASSARLEGTQY
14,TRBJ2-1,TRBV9,ASSATGTSGYNEQF
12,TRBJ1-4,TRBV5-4,ASSQGQGKEKLF
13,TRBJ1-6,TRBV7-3,ASSLQTGVDSPLH
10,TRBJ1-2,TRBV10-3,AIKGQDSGYT
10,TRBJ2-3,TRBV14,ASSPRGYTQY
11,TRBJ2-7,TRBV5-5,ASSLGTGYEQY